The TCR beta chain under discussion was sequenced for a study of Graves' ophthalmopathy and Graves' hyperthyroidism. The authors amplified TCR beta CDR3 regions, and they did so from RNA transcripts for repertoire sequencing. An opening RT-PCR round employed HTBI primers and preceded a second-round multiplex PCR. A single record per CDR3 protein comes from TCRdb applying MiXCR to the multiplex PCR reads. The sample consists of hundreds of thousands of distinct CDR3 sequences, 15% of them appearing once. Germline assignment: CDR1 LNHDA and CDR2 SQIVND (reference sequence). This CDR3 is built from 13 residues. V lost 6 bases and J lost 1; bases outside the gene matches: 0. For this clonotype: The antigen is undetermined.

Study-level points and caveats: Most thyroid clonotypes expanded beyond 0.001 frequency were also found in blood.

Ophthalmopathy not arising within 18 months of follow-up defined hyperthyroidism as stable. Eligible hyperthyroidism cases comprised new diagnoses of under 2 months' duration in individuals aged 18 to 65. Someone took the PBMCs out of approximately 9.2 ml of fresh peripheral blood. The chain combines TRBV19 with TRBJ2-4, with TRBD1 identical over 7 bases. The sequenced sample was peripheral blood. The TCR comes from a woman under 30 with stable Graves' hyperthyroidism. CDR3 DNA: TGTGCCAGTAGGGACAGGGCCAAAAACATTCAGTACTTC. It encodes CASRDRAKNIQYF. The complete variable domain, with remaining parts taken from reference TRBV19 and TRBJ2-4, reads DGGITQSPKYLFRKEGQNVTLSCEQNLNHDAMYWYRQDPGQGLRLIYYSQIVNDFQKGDIAEGYSVSREKKESFPLTVTSAQKNPTAFYLCASRDRAKNIQYFGAGTRLSVL.